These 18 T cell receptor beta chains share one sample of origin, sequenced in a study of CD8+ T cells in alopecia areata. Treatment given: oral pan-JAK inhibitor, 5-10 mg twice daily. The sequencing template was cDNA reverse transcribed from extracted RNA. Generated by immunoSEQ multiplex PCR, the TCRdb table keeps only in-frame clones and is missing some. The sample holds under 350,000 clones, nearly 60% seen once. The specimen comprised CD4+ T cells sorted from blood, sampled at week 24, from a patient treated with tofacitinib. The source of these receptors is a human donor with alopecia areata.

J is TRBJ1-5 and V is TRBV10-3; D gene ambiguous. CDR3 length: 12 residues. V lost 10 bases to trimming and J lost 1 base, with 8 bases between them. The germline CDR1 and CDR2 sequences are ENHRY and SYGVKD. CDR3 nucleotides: TGTGCCACCGCTGCCAGCAATCAGCCCCAGCATTTT. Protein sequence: CATAASNQPQHF.

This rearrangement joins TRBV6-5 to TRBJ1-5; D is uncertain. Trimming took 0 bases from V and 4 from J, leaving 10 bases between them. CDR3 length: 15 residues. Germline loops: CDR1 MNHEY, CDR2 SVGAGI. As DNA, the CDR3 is TGTGCCAGCAGTTACTCGGTAGCGGAGAATCAGCCCCAGCATTTT. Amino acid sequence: CASSYSVAENQPQHF.

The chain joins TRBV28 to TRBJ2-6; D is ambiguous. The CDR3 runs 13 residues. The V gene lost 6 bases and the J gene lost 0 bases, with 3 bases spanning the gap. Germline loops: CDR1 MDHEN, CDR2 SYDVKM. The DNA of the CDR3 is TGTGCCAGCAGGCCCTCTGGGGCCAACGTCCTGACTTTC. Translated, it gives CASRPSGANVLTF.

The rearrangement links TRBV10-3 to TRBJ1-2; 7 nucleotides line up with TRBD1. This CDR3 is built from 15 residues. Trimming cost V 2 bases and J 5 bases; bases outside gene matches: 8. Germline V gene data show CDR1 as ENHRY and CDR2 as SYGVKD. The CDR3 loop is CAISEGSSQGYGYTF. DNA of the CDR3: TGTGCCATCAGTGAGGGGTCTTCACAGGGGTATGGCTACACCTTC.

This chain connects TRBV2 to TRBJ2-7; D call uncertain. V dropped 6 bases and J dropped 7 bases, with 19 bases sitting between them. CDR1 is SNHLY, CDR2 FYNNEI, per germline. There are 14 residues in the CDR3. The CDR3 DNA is TGTGCCAGCAGCGCTCTACAAGATTCCCCAGAGCAGTACTTC. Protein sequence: CASSALQDSPEQYF. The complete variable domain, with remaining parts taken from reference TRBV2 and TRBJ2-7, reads EPEVTQTPSHQVTQMGQEVILRCVPISNHLYFYWYRQILGQKVEFLVSFYNNEISEKSEIFDDQFSVERPDGSNFTLKIRSTKLEDSAMYFCASSALQDSPEQYFGPGTRLTVT.

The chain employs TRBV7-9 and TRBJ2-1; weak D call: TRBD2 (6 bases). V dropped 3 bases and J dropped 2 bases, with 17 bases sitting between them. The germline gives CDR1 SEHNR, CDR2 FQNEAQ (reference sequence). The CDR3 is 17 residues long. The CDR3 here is CASSFPNGGLPYNEQFF. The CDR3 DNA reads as TGTGCCAGCAGCTTTCCGAACGGGGGTCTCCCCTACAATGAGCAGTTCTTC.

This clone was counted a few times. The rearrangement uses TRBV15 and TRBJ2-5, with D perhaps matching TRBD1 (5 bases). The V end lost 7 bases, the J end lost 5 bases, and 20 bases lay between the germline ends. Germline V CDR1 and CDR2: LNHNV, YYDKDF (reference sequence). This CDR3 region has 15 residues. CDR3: CATTRGQGYRETQYF. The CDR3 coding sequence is TGTGCCACCACCCGCGGCCAGGGCTACCGGGAGACCCAGTACTTC.

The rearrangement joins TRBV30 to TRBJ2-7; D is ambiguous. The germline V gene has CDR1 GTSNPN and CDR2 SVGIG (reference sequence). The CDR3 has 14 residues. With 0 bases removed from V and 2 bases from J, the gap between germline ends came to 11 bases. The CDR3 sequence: CAWSVLGQTYEQYF. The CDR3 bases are TGTGCCTGGAGTGTACTGGGTCAAACCTACGAGCAGTACTTC.

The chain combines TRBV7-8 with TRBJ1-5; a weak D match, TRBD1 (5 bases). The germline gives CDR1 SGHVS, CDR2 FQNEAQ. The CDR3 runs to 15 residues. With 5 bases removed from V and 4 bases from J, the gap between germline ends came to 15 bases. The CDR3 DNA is TGTGCCAGCAGCCCCGGGACGGGTCCAAATCAGCCCCAGCATTTT. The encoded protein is CASSPGTGPNQPQHF.

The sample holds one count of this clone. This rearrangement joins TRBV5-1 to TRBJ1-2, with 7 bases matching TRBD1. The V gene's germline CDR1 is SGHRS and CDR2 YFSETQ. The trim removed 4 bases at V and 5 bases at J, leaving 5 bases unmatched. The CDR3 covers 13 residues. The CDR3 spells CASSLGQQYGYTF. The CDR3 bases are TGCGCCAGCAGCCTGGGACAGCAATATGGCTACACCTTC.

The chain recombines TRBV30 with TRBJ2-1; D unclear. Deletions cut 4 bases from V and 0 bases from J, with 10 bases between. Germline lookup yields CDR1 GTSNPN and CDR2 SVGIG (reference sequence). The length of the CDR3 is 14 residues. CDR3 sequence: CAWMIQTSYNEQFF. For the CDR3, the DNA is TGTGCCTGGATGATACAGACCTCCTACAATGAGCAGTTCTTC.

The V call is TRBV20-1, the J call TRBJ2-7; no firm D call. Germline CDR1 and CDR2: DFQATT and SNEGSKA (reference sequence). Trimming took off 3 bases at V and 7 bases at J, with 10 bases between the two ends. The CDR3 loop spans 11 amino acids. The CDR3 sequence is CSARNAAEQYF. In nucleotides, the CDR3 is TGCAGTGCTAGGAATGCGGCAGAGCAGTACTTC.

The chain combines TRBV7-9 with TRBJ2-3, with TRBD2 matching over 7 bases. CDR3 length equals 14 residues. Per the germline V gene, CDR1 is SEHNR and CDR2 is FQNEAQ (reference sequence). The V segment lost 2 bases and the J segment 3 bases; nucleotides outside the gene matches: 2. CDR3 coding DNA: TGTGCCAGCAGCTTACTCGGGGGGACAGATACGCAGTATTTT. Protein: CASSLLGGTDTQYF.

The CDR3 DNA reads TGCAGCGTGATACCTCCCGGACAGGGGAATCAGCCCCAGCATTTT. It specifies CSVIPPGQGNQPQHF. The chain recombines TRBV29-1 with TRBJ1-5, with 9 positions matching TRBD1. CDR3 size: 15 residues. Unmatched junction bases numbered 10, after V lost 6 bases and J lost 4 bases. Germline CDR1 SQVTM, CDR2 ANQGSEA.

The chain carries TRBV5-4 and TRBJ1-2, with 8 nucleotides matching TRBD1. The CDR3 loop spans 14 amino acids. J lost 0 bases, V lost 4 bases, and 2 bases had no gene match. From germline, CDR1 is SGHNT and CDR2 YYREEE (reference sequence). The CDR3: CASSPGGTNYGYTF. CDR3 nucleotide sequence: TGTGCCAGCAGCCCAGGGGGCACTAACTATGGCTACACCTTC.

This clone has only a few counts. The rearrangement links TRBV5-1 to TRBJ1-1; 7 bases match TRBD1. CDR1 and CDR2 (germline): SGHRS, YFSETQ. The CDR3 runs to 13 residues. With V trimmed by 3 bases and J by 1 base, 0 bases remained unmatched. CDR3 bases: TGCGCCAGCAGCTGGGACAGGAACACTGAAGCTTTCTTT. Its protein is CASSWDRNTEAFF.

This CDR3 is CASSDRQGSWTEAFF. Here the CDR3 DNA reads TGTGCCAGCAGTGACAGACAGGGGTCGTGGACTGAAGCTTTCTTT. The J gene is TRBJ1-1, the V gene TRBV6-1; TRBD1 aligns across 8 bases. Per germline, CDR1 MNHNS and CDR2 SASEGT. V shed 3 bases, J shed 5 bases, and the junction held 8 bases outside the gene matches. The CDR3 has 15 amino acids.

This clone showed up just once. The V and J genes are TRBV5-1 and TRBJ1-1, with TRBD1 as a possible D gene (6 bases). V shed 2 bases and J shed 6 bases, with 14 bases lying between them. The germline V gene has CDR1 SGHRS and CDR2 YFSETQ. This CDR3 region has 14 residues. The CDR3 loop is CASSLSGDYAEAFF. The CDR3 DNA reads TGCGCCAGCAGCTTATCAGGGGATTACGCTGAAGCTTTCTTT.